This T cell receptor beta chain was captured in a study of immune evolution from preneoplasia to lung adenocarcinoma. Broader study findings: Later-stage lesions appeared to have more T cells, more diversity, less clonality. From normal lung to invasive adenocarcinoma, top clone frequencies appeared to decrease.

As regards this clone: Antigen unknown.

Sequencing used immunoSEQ multiplex PCR; TCRdb keeps in-frame clones, though not all of them. The sample includes over 6,500 clones, around 80% of them seen just once. Resections took place in Japan or China from the mid-2010s to the late 2010s. Histologic diagnosis was independently verified by two lung pathologists. Trimming removed 6 bases from V and 1 base from J, with 12 bases in between. Germline CDR1 reads SGHTA; CDR2 reads FQGTGA. There are 14 residues in the CDR3. This rearrangement joins TRBV7-3 to TRBJ2-5; D might be TRBD1 (6 bases). The receptor was isolated from a person between 65 and 79 years old with lung adenocarcinoma. The sequencing sample was made of FFPE adjacent normal lung tissue. The chain's CDR3 is CASSPTGFQETQYF. In DNA form, the CDR3 reads TGTGCCAGCAGTCCCACAGGGTTCCAAGAGACCCAGTACTTC.